The next 12 T cell receptor beta chains were all read from a single sample in a study of a mutant IDH1 vaccine in newly diagnosed glioma. What these receptors recognize is not known. TCRdb keeps only in-frame clones here, not all; method: immunoSEQ multiplex PCR. This sample has about 68,000 clones; about four fifths occur once, and the top ten carry about an eighth. Time point described: week 35, safety follow-up. Each dose of the vaccine consisted of 300 ug of mutant IDH1 20-mer peptide, with topical imiquimod. The sequenced sample was PBMCs, obtained from a glioma patient whose treatment included an IDH1 peptide vaccine. These receptors came from a man younger than 35 with glioma.

Worth noting for this clone: Other DNA sequences of this sample code for an identical CDR3. The chain links TRBV19 to TRBJ2-3; D unresolved. Germline-derived CDR1 and CDR2 are LNHDA and SQIVND (reference sequence). V dropped 2 bases and J dropped 3 bases, with 3 bases sitting between them. This CDR3 is built from 12 residues. The CDR3 nucleotides read TGTGCCAGTAGTATACGGACAGATACGCAGTATTTT. Protein sequence: CASSIRTDTQYF.

The chain is built from TRBV7-9 and TRBJ1-2; tentative D call: TRBD1 (5 bases). V was clipped by 5 bases and J by 8 bases, with 12 bases between them. Germline assignment: CDR1 SEHNR and CDR2 FQNEAQ (reference sequence). The CDR3 is 12 residues long. The CDR3 DNA reads TGTGCCAGCAGCACGACAGAGACCGGCTACACCTTC. Translated: CASSTTETGYTF.

The chain has TRBV7-3 and TRBJ1-2, with 12 positions matching TRBD1. This CDR3 comprises 14 residues. The ends lost 5 bases at V and 8 bases at J; junction bases unmatched: 6. Germline V gene sequence: CDR1 SGHTA, CDR2 FQGTGA. The CDR3 here is CASSLGTGGQGYTF. In DNA form, the CDR3 reads TGTGCCAGCAGCCTTGGGACAGGGGGCCAGGGCTACACCTTC.

This clone turned up a few times. The rearrangement joins TRBV7-9 to TRBJ2-3; 11 nucleotides agree with TRBD2. Germline V gives CDR1 SEHNR, CDR2 FQNEAQ (reference sequence). The CDR3 sequence is 18 residues long. V was pared by 5 bases and J by 6 bases, with 16 bases of the junction left unmatched. CDR3 region: CASSPGLADHLGPDTQYF. The CDR3 DNA reads TGTGCCAGCAGCCCGGGACTAGCGGACCATTTAGGGCCTGATACGCAGTATTTT.

Only one count was recorded for this clone. The V call is TRBV6-6, the J call TRBJ1-1, with D uncertain. The CDR3 consists of 13 residues. Germline CDR1 MNHNY, CDR2 SVGAGI (reference sequence). V was shortened by 2 bases and J by 4 bases, with 8 bases between the two germline ends. The CDR3 DNA is TGTGCCAGCAGTTACGGTAGTGGCACTGAAGCTTTCTTT. It codes for CASSYGSGTEAFF.

This chain connects TRBV30 to TRBJ1-4; D is perhaps TRBD1 (5 bases). The CDR3 totals 10 residues. Germline CDR1 reads GTSNPN; CDR2 reads SVGIG (reference sequence). Deletions cut 5 bases from V and 7 bases from J, with 5 bases between. The CDR3 loop reads CAWGGEKLFF. DNA of the CDR3: TGTGCCTGGGGGGGTGAAAAACTGTTTTTT.

The V gene is TRBV19, the J gene TRBJ2-7, with 8 positions matching TRBD2. From germline, CDR1 is LNHDA and CDR2 SQIVND (reference sequence). With 3 bases clipped from V and 6 bases from J, the junction kept 7 bases outside the gene matches. The CDR3 totals 14 residues. The CDR3 nucleotides are TGTGCCAGTAGTATTATCAGCGGGAGTAGCGAGCAGTACTTC. Protein sequence: CASSIISGSSEQYF.

The J gene is TRBJ1-3, the V gene TRBV7-2; D might be TRBD1 (5 bases). Germline V gives CDR1 SGHTA, CDR2 FQGNSA. V gave up 2 bases and J gave up 8 bases, with 16 bases separating them. CDR3 length: 15 residues. The CDR3 reads CASSLIPPMGHTIYF. The DNA of the CDR3 is TGTGCCAGCAGCTTAATCCCACCCATGGGACACACCATATATTTT.

The CDR3 protein is CASSQHRLQSRANVLTF. The CDR3 coding sequence is TGTGCCAGCAGTCAACACCGGCTACAAAGTCGGGCCAACGTCCTGACTTTC. This chain uses TRBV27 with TRBJ2-6; D is unclear. The length of the CDR3 is 17 residues. Trimming shortened V by 5 bases and J by 5 bases, and 19 bases separated the two germline ends. The V gene's germline CDR1 is MNHEY and CDR2 SMNVEV (reference sequence).

This clone was recorded a few times. The chain recombines TRBV5-1 with TRBJ1-2; TRBD1 might be the D (5 bases). The germline CDR1 and CDR2 sequences are SGHRS and YFSETQ. V lost 7 bases and J lost 6, with 13 bases in between. This CDR3 has 12 amino acids. Written as DNA, the CDR3 is TGCGCCAGCTCGGGGCAGGGCCATGGCTACACCTTC. Its protein product is CASSGQGHGYTF.

This sequence joins TRBV5-6 and TRBJ1-1, with 8 bases aligning to TRBD1. Germline-derived CDR1 and CDR2 are SGHDT and YYEEEE. V was clipped by 0 bases and J by 8 bases; unmatched bases: 3. The CDR3 is 13 amino acids. DNA for the CDR3: TGTGCCAGCAGCTTGGAAGGGGACAGGGAAGCTTTCTTT. This encodes CASSLEGDREAFF.

This clone was detected once. The gene calls are TRBV27 and TRBJ2-3; D is uncertain. CDR3 length: 15 amino acids. V lost 4 bases, J lost 8 bases, and 19 bases lay in between. Germline V CDR1 and CDR2: MNHEY, SMNVEV (reference sequence). The CDR3 sequence is CASSSSGSRKGTQYF. DNA for the CDR3: TGTGCCAGCAGTTCCTCCGGGTCTCGGAAGGGTACGCAGTATTTT.